These 30 T cell receptor beta chains originate from one sample sequenced in a study of low-dose radiotherapy and immunotherapy resistance in tumors. Indicated time point: after trial treatment. Sample treatment: LDRT plus nivolumab, ipilimumab, low-dose cyclophosphamide and aspirin (RACIN trial). Alpha and beta chains were covered, as first-strand cDNA relied on TRAV- and TRBV-specific primers. With a constant-region primer and a V-primer adapter, TCRs were subjected to 20 PCR cycles of amplification. MiXCR, applied by TCRdb to the reads, yields one record per CDR3 protein. The sample records some 40,000 distinct CDR3 sequences, under 25% being singletons. The sequenced sample was PBMCs, obtained after low-dose radiotherapy plus immunotherapy. Source of these receptors: a female donor with ovarian cancer.

The gene calls are TRBV2 and TRBJ1-6; 9 bases align to TRBD1. V lost 7 bases and J lost 7; bases outside the gene matches: 8. Germline CDR1 SNHLY, CDR2 FYNNEI. CDR3 size: 15 residues. In DNA, the CDR3 is TGTGCCAGCACCCGGGACAGGGTCGCAAATTCACCCCTCCACTTT. It specifies CASTRDRVANSPLHF.

This clonotype was counted at least ten times. The chain joins TRBV10-3 to TRBJ2-5; 8 nucleotides agree with TRBD1. V was clipped by 4 bases and J by 0 bases; unmatched bases: 7. Germline V lookup: CDR1 ENHRY, CDR2 SYGVKD. The CDR3 loop spans 16 amino acids. The DNA of the CDR3 is TGTGCCATCAGTGGACGGACAGGGTTTCACCAAGAGACCCAGTACTTC. Translating it yields CAISGRTGFHQETQYF.

This clonotype has ten or more counts. V gene TRBV11-1 combines with J gene TRBJ2-1; 10 bases are shared with TRBD1. Trimming took 5 bases from V and 4 from J; bases not matched to a gene: 5. The CDR3 consists of 15 residues. The germline V gene has CDR1 SGHAT and CDR2 FQDESV (reference sequence). The CDR3 DNA follows: TGTGCCAGCAGCCCATCGGGACAGGGGTACAATGAGCAGTTCTTC. As protein: CASSPSGQGYNEQFF.

This clonotype was found many times. CDR3 residues: CAISESRRENTEAFF. CDR3 sequence (DNA): TGTGCCATCAGTGAGTCGAGGAGGGAGAACACTGAAGCTTTCTTT. The genes are TRBV10-3 and TRBJ1-1; the D is unclear. CDR1 and CDR2 from the germline V gene are ENHRY and SYGVKD. The V and J ends lost 0 bases and 1 base respectively, with 9 bases between them. This CDR3 is 15 amino acids long.

This rearrangement joins TRBV2 to TRBJ2-7, with D possibly being TRBD2 (5 bases). The CDR3 is made up of 12 amino acids. V gave up 6 bases and J gave up 3 bases, with 9 bases separating them. Germline V gives CDR1 SNHLY, CDR2 FYNNEI. The CDR3 DNA follows: TGTGCCAGCAGCGGGATGGACTACGAGCAGTACTTC. Translating gives CASSGMDYEQYF.

This clonotype has ten or more counts. The chain employs TRBV29-1 and TRBJ2-2, with 7 nucleotides matching TRBD2. The CDR3 extends over 15 amino acids. Germline V gives CDR1 SQVTM, CDR2 ANQGSEA. Unmatched junction bases numbered 10, after V lost 5 bases and J lost 4 bases. The CDR3, as DNA: TGCAGCGTTCAGCAAGGGGCGGGAGTCACCGGGGAGCTGTTTTTT. Protein product: CSVQQGAGVTGELFF.

This clonotype came up many times. V usage is TRBV20-1 and J usage is TRBJ2-3; 10 bases align to TRBD2. CDR3 length: 13 residues. The germline V gene has CDR1 DFQATT and CDR2 SNEGSKA (reference sequence). The DNA for the CDR3 is TGCGCCGGACTAGCGGACCGCACAGATACGCAGTATTTT. Protein sequence: CAGLADRTDTQYF.

The sample holds many counts of this clonotype. This chain uses TRBV12-3 or TRBV12-4 with TRBJ2-1; possibly TRBD2 for D (6 bases). V was pared by 11 bases and J by 0 bases, with 14 bases between. The CDR3 runs 14 residues. The CDR3 coding sequence is TGTGCCTCACTGGGCGGGGTCTCCTACAATGAGCAGTTCTTC. Translating gives CASLGGVSYNEQFF.

V is TRBV6-6 and J is TRBJ1-5, with unresolved D. Looked up from germline, CDR1 is MNHNY and CDR2 is SVGAGI (reference sequence). Trimming cost V 5 bases and J 0 bases, with 8 bases left between them. The CDR3 runs 14 residues. Here the CDR3 reads CASSGLYSNQPQHF. The CDR3 DNA is TGTGCCAGCAGTGGCCTCTATAGCAATCAGCCCCAGCATTTT.

The sample holds many counts of this clonotype. The chain employs TRBV6-1 and TRBJ1-2; D is unresolved. V was shortened by 5 bases and J by 4 bases, with 14 bases between the two germline ends. CDR1 is MNHNS and CDR2 is SASEGT in the germline V gene. CDR3 length: 14 amino acids. The CDR3: CASSYSRAGYGYTF. CDR3 sequence (DNA): TGTGCCAGCAGTTACTCGAGGGCTGGCTATGGCTACACCTTC.

This clonotype has ten or more counts. The rearrangement links TRBV7-2 to TRBJ1-2; a possible D gene is TRBD1 (6 bases). Per germline, CDR1 SGHTA and CDR2 FQGNSA. The CDR3 runs 15 residues. Trimming stripped 1 base from V and 3 bases from J, with 12 bases between. The CDR3: CASSLVAGDDYGYTF. The CDR3 bases are TGTGCCAGCAGCTTAGTGGCAGGGGACGACTATGGCTACACCTTC.

A note on this clonotype: This likely reflects a read error, since a far larger clone is one base away. The chain combines TRBV20-1 with TRBJ2-1; 8 positions agree with TRBD2. V was clipped by 2 bases and J by 13 bases; unmatched bases: 22. This CDR3 spans 17 amino acids. Per the germline V gene, CDR1 is DFQATT and CDR2 is SNEGSKA (reference sequence). The CDR3 sequence: CSARSDRTSSYQETQFF. CDR3 DNA: TGCAGTGCTAGATCGGACCGGACTAGCTCCTACCAAGAGACCCAGTTCTTC.

This clonotype was found many times. The CDR3 spells CASSGGTANQPQHF. CDR3 sequence (DNA): TGTGCCAGCAGTGGAGGGACGGCTAATCAGCCCCAGCATTTT. The chain combines TRBV6-6 with TRBJ1-5; weak D call: TRBD1 (5 bases). With 5 bases removed from V and 4 bases from J, the gap between germline ends came to 12 bases. This CDR3 spans 14 amino acids. Germline V CDR1 and CDR2: MNHNY, SVGAGI (reference sequence).

Of note for this clonotype: This sequence is one base from a far larger clone and is likely a read error. The chain recombines TRBV5-4 with TRBJ2-1, with D unclear. Germline-derived CDR1 and CDR2 are SGHNT and YYREEE (reference sequence). Trimming stripped 4 bases from V and 10 bases from J, with 18 bases between. The CDR3 totals 14 residues. The CDR3 spells CASSPKDQAHEQFF. CDR3 bases: TGTGCCAGCAGCCCCAAGGACCAAGCGCACGAGCAGTTCTTC.

The CDR3 loop is CSVVSGYSYNEQFF. CDR3 bases: TGCAGCGTTGTCAGCGGGTACTCCTACAATGAGCAGTTCTTC. The chain is built from TRBV29-1 and TRBJ2-1, with D tentatively TRBD2 (6 bases). The V and J ends lost 4 bases and 0 bases respectively, with 10 bases between them. CDR1 and CDR2 (germline): SQVTM, ANQGSEA. CDR3 length: 14 amino acids.

This clonotype was seen ten or more times. The chain uses TRBV19 and TRBJ1-1; TRBD1 matches 7 bases. V shed 4 bases and J 5 bases; nucleotides not matched to a gene: 10. The CDR3 has 15 amino acids. Germline V lookup: CDR1 LNHDA, CDR2 SQIVND (reference sequence). The DNA of the CDR3 is TGTGCCAGTAGTACTGGACAGGTCTTGGTTACTGAAGCTTTCTTT. Encoded protein: CASSTGQVLVTEAFF.

This clonotype has at least ten counts. The V gene is TRBV7-3, the J gene TRBJ2-2, with 7 nucleotides matching TRBD1. CDR3 size: 16 residues. CDR1 SGHTA and CDR2 FQGTGA come from the germline V gene. V shed 8 bases, J shed 6 bases, and the junction held 15 bases outside the gene matches. CDR3 residues: CASSKGPQGDAGELFF. The CDR3 nucleotides are TGTGCCAGCTCCAAGGGGCCGCAGGGGGACGCCGGGGAGCTGTTTTTT. The full variable domain, completed using reference TRBV7-3 and TRBJ2-2, is GAGVSQTPSNKVTEKGKYVELRCDPISGHTALYWYRQSLGQGPEFLIYFQGTGAADDSGLPNDRFFAVRPEGSVSTLKIQRTERGDSAVYLCASSKGPQGDAGELFFGEGSRLTVL.

The sample holds many counts of this clonotype. The CDR3 here is CASSLSASGNTIYF. CDR3 in DNA: TGTGCCAGCAGTTTGTCGGCCTCTGGAAACACCATATATTTT. The chain joins TRBV27 to TRBJ1-3; D ambiguous. V was shortened by 3 bases and J by 0 bases, with 6 bases between the two germline ends. Per germline, CDR1 MNHEY and CDR2 SMNVEV (reference sequence). The CDR3 contains 14 residues.

This clonotype came up many times. The chain combines TRBV5-1 with TRBJ2-7; 7 bases line up with TRBD1. Germline V lookup: CDR1 SGHRS, CDR2 YFSETQ. This CDR3 has 14 amino acids. Trimming took 3 bases from V and 2 from J; bases not matched to a gene: 5. The CDR3 here is CASSSGQPPYEQYF. The CDR3 coding sequence is TGCGCCAGCAGCTCGGGACAGCCACCCTACGAGCAGTACTTC.

Concerning this clonotype itself: This is likely an artifact of a read error, given a far larger clone one base away. The V call is TRBV5-1, the J call TRBJ2-1, with 10 bases matching TRBD1. V gave up 7 bases and J gave up 10 bases; unmatched junction bases: 14. Germline assignment: CDR1 SGHRS and CDR2 YFSETQ. CDR3 size: 15 residues. The CDR3 DNA follows: TGCGCCAGCGCCCCCCAAGGGACAGGGGACTACGAGCAGTTCTTC. This sequence encodes CASAPQGTGDYEQFF. Full variable domain (remainder filled in from reference TRBV5-1 and TRBJ2-1): KAGVTQTPRYLIKTRGQQVTLSCSPISGHRSVSWYQQTPGQGLQFLFEYFSETQRNKGNFPGRFSGRQFSNSRSEMNVSTLELGDSALYLCASAPQGTGDYEQFFGPGTRLTVL.

This clonotype was observed many times. J is TRBJ2-3 and V is TRBV6-5, with D possibly being TRBD2 (6 bases). This CDR3 is built from 10 residues. Germline lookup yields CDR1 MNHEY and CDR2 SVGAGI. V was shortened by 10 bases and J by 13 bases, with 15 bases between the two germline ends. DNA of the CDR3: TGTGCCACTGGGAGGACGCAGGAGTATTTT. This translates into CATGRTQEYF.

This clonotype was detected many times. The rearrangement uses TRBV30 and TRBJ1-5; perhaps TRBD1 as D (6 bases). From germline, CDR1 is GTSNPN and CDR2 SVGIG (reference sequence). The V end was cut by 0 bases, the J end by 4 bases, with 10 bases between. The CDR3 has 14 amino acids. The CDR3 DNA reads TGTGCCTGGAGTGTCGGAGGGGGGAATCAGCCCCAGCATTTT. Translated, it gives CAWSVGGGNQPQHF.

The chain joins TRBV2 to TRBJ2-1; 7 nucleotides agree with TRBD2. Losses at the gene ends were 6 bases for V and 7 bases for J; bases not matched to a gene: 6. CDR1 is SNHLY and CDR2 is FYNNEI in the germline V gene. The CDR3 extends over 13 amino acids. This CDR3 reads CASRAGVGNEQFF. The DNA of the CDR3 is TGTGCCAGCAGGGCGGGAGTCGGGAATGAGCAGTTCTTC. The full variable domain, with the rest looked up from reference TRBV2 and TRBJ2-1, is EPEVTQTPSHQVTQMGQEVILRCVPISNHLYFYWYRQILGQKVEFLVSFYNNEISEKSEIFDDQFSVERPDGSNFTLKIRSTKLEDSAMYFCASRAGVGNEQFFGPGTRLTVL.

This clonotype has at least ten counts. The chain combines TRBV9 with TRBJ2-5; 8 bases fit TRBD2. This CDR3 region has 16 residues. With V trimmed by 3 bases and J by 5 bases, 12 bases remained unmatched. Germline lookup yields CDR1 SGDLS and CDR2 YYNGEE. CDR3 sequence (DNA): TGTGCCAGCAGCGCATCCCTCTCGGGAGGGCCGGAGACCCAGTACTTC. Residues: CASSASLSGGPETQYF.

There are a few counts of this clonotype. The genes are TRBV10-3 and TRBJ1-1; TRBD1 might be the D (5 bases). Trimming pared 5 bases from V and 1 base from J, leaving 11 bases between. Germline assignment: CDR1 ENHRY and CDR2 SYGVKD. The CDR3 sequence is 14 residues long. Written as DNA, the CDR3 is TGTGCCATCAGTACCCCACAGGAGAACACTGAAGCTTTCTTT. As protein: CAISTPQENTEAFF.

In its sample, this clonotype was seen many times. The V call is TRBV20-1, the J call TRBJ1-5; a possible D gene is TRBD1 (6 bases). The germline CDR1 and CDR2 sequences are DFQATT and SNEGSKA (reference sequence). This CDR3 region has 14 residues. Trimming took 3 bases from V and 3 from J, leaving 12 bases between them. For the CDR3, the DNA is TGCAGTGCTAGTCTGCCAGGGGACAATCAGCCCCAGCATTTT. Amino acids: CSASLPGDNQPQHF.

The sample holds many counts of this clonotype. V is TRBV13 and J is TRBJ2-1; D may correspond to TRBD1 or TRBD2 (6 bases each). Germline V gene data show CDR1 as PRHDT and CDR2 as FYEKMQ (reference sequence). The V end was cut by 8 bases, the J end by 6 bases, with 17 bases between. This CDR3 comprises 14 residues. The CDR3 DNA sequence: TGTGCCAGCCGTCGGGGGCGTTTCCTCAATGAGCAGTTCTTC. It specifies CASRRGRFLNEQFF. Based on the CDR3 plus reference TRBV13 and TRBJ2-1, the full variable domain is AAGVIQSPRHLIKEKRETATLKCYPIPRHDTVYWYQQGPGQDPQFLISFYEKMQSDKGSIPDRFSAQQFSDYHSELNMSSLELGDSALYFCASRRGRFLNEQFFGPGTRLTVL.

This clonotype occurred many times. This sequence joins TRBV9 and TRBJ2-1, with 8 bases fitting TRBD2. The CDR3 sequence is 15 residues long. Germline V gene lookup returns CDR1 SGDLS and CDR2 YYNGEE. The V gene end was trimmed by 3 bases and the J gene end by 5 bases; junction bases not matched to a gene: 7. The CDR3: CASSANSRGDNEQFF. In DNA form, the CDR3 reads TGTGCCAGCAGCGCCAATTCGCGGGGGGACAATGAGCAGTTCTTC.

The table lists this clonotype with many counts. V is TRBV24-1 and J is TRBJ2-1; tentatively, D is TRBD1 (6 bases). The CDR3 covers 14 residues. Germline CDR1 and CDR2: KGHDR and SFDVKD. The V gene lost 7 bases and the J gene lost 2 bases, with 11 bases spanning the gap. CDR3 sequence reads: CATRDSGTYNEQFF. For the CDR3, the DNA is TGTGCCACCAGGGACAGTGGGACCTACAATGAGCAGTTCTTC.

In its sample, this clonotype was seen many times. The chain combines TRBV24-1 with TRBJ2-7; 9 nucleotides agree with TRBD1. The CDR3 is 15 amino acids. With V trimmed by 4 bases and J by 3 bases, 6 bases remained unmatched. The germline V gene has CDR1 KGHDR and CDR2 SFDVKD. CDR3 DNA sequence: TGTGCCACCAGTGACCCGGGACAGGGAAGCTACGAGCAGTACTTC. Translating it yields CATSDPGQGSYEQYF.